The rows below give T cell receptor beta chains drawn from one sample of a study of long-term antiretroviral therapy in people with HIV. Data came from immunoSEQ multiplex PCR; TCRdb stores just in-frame clones and leaves some out. The profile covers 20,000 to 30,000 clones, with 65% to 85% appearing a single time and more than 13% taken by the ten largest. Specimen: unsorted PBMCs, collected approximately 4.3 years after starting antiretroviral therapy. These receptors were obtained from a man aged 25-40 years with HIV. Both conserved end residues are part of each CDR3. Each record gives: CDR3 DNA, CDR3 protein, D gene, V gene, J gene, clone size, CDR3 length. D genes are given only for firm matches. Clone size, where shown, is once, few, many, or a class for clones that have expanded.

DNA: TGCGCCAGCAGCTTGGCTATTGGGGTTAACACTGAAGCTTTCTTT
CDR3: CASSLAIGVNTEAFF
D: -
V: TRBV5-1
J: TRBJ1-1
size: once
length: 15

DNA: TGTGCCAGCAGCGGACTCGGACAGCAAGAGACCCAGTACTTC
CDR3: CASSGLGQQETQYF
D: -
V: TRBV9
J: TRBJ2-5
size: once
length: 14

DNA: TGTGCCAGCAGCCGCGACTTTTTTGCCTACGAGCAGTACTTC
CDR3: CASSRDFFAYEQYF
D: -
V: TRBV7-2
J: TRBJ2-7
size: -
length: 14

DNA: TGTGCCAGCAGTCGCCGAGGCGGTCAGCCCCAGCATTTT
CDR3: CASSRRGGQPQHF
D: -
V: TRBV27
J: TRBJ1-5
size: -
length: 13

DNA: TGTGCCAGCAGTGGACGGACAGGGTTCGAGACCCAGTACTTC
CDR3: CASSGRTGFETQYF
D: TRBD1
V: TRBV2
J: TRBJ2-5
size: -
length: 14

DNA: TGTGCCATCAGTGAGTCGTTAGAGTTCTATGGCTACACCTTC
CDR3: CAISESLEFYGYTF
D: -
V: TRBV10-3
J: TRBJ1-2
size: -
length: 14

DNA: TGCAGCGTTGATCGCGATTACGAGCAGTACTTC
CDR3: CSVDRDYEQYF
D: -
V: TRBV29-1
J: TRBJ2-7
size: -
length: 11

DNA: TGTGCTAGTGGTCCTCCCCCGACAGGGGGCTATGGCTACACCTTC
CDR3: CASGPPPTGGYGYTF
D: TRBD1
V: TRBV12-5
J: TRBJ1-2
size: -
length: 15

DNA: TGTGCCAGCATCAACACCGGACTGTTAACCTACGAGCAGTACTTC
CDR3: CASINTGLLTYEQYF
D: -
V: TRBV21-1
J: TRBJ2-7
size: -
length: 15

DNA: TGTGCCTGGAGTAACAGGGGTGGTGAAAAACTGTTTTTT
CDR3: CAWSNRGGEKLFF
D: TRBD1
V: TRBV30
J: TRBJ1-4
size: -
length: 13

DNA: TGTGCCAGCAGCCAAGGTGCGGGGGGATCTAGCACAGATACGCAGTATTTT
CDR3: CASSQGAGGSSTDTQYF
D: TRBD2
V: TRBV4-2
J: TRBJ2-3
size: -
length: 17

DNA: TGTGCCAGTAGTATAGGGGGACAGAACACTGAAGCTTTCTTT
CDR3: CASSIGGQNTEAFF
D: -
V: TRBV19
J: TRBJ1-1
size: -
length: 14

DNA: TGCGCCAGCAGTGACTCTGTAGGGACAGGTCATTACAATGAGCAGTTCTTC
CDR3: CASSDSVGTGHYNEQFF
D: TRBD1
V: TRBV10-1
J: TRBJ2-1
size: -
length: 17

DNA: TGTGCTAGCAGCTTAGCGTGGGGGGAGACCCAGTACTTC
CDR3: CASSLAWGETQYF
D: -
V: TRBV7-7
J: TRBJ2-5
size: -
length: 13

DNA: TGTGCCTCAGAGGGCGCGGGGATTAGCTACGAGCAGTACTTC
CDR3: CASEGAGISYEQYF
D: -
V: TRBV28
J: TRBJ2-7
size: -
length: 14

DNA: TGTGCCATCAGTGTAGGGTCAGGGGGAAGTATGTATGAGCAGTTCTTC
CDR3: CAISVGSGGSMYEQFF
D: TRBD1
V: TRBV10-3
J: TRBJ2-1
size: -
length: 16

DNA: TGCAGCTCAGACCACTCGGCGCCTAATGAAAAACTGTTTTTT
CDR3: CSSDHSAPNEKLFF
D: -
V: TRBV29-1
J: TRBJ1-4
size: -
length: 14

DNA: TGTGCCAGTAGTATAGGTCACAGGGTTGCGAACACTGAAGCTTTCTTT
CDR3: CASSIGHRVANTEAFF
D: -
V: TRBV19
J: TRBJ1-1
size: -
length: 16

DNA: TGTGCCAGCAGCCCGCCGGGCGTTAAATCCGGCGGGAACACTGAAGCTTTCTTT
CDR3: CASSPPGVKSGGNTEAFF
D: -
V: TRBV5-4
J: TRBJ1-1
size: -
length: 18

DNA: TGTGCCAGCACTTGGCCCCAGGCGTCGAGGGGCTACACCTTC
CDR3: CASTWPQASRGYTF
D: -
V: TRBV28
J: TRBJ1-2
size: few
length: 14

DNA: TGTGCCAGCAGGCGGACAGGGGGCGAGGGGGGCGCTGAAGCTTTCTTT
CDR3: CASRRTGGEGGAEAFF
D: TRBD1
V: TRBV6-6
J: TRBJ1-1
size: -
length: 16

DNA: TGTGCCAGCAGCTTGGGACTAGGGAGCACTAGCACAGATACGCAGTATTTT
CDR3: CASSLGLGSTSTDTQYF
D: -
V: TRBV5-6
J: TRBJ2-3
size: -
length: 17